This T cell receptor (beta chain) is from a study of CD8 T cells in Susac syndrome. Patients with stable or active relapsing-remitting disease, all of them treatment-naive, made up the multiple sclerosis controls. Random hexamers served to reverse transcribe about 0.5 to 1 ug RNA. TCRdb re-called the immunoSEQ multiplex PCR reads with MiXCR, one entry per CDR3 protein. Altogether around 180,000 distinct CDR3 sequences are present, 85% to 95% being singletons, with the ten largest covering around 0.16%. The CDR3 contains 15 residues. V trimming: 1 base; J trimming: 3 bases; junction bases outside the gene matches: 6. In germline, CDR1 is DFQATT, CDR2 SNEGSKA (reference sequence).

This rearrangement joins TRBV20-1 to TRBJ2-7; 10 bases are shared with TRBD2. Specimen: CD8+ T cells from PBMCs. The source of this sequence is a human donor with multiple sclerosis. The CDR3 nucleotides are TGCAGTGCTAGAGGGTTCGGACTAGCGGTCTACGAGCAGTACTTC. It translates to CSARGFGLAVYEQYF.